This T cell receptor beta chain was observed in a study of blood T cell repertoires in COVID-19 (dated by TCRdb to the early 2020s). Regarding the study in general: Samples covering the acute and convalescent phases of COVID-19 were provided by collaborators in the United States, Italy and Spain. Subjects who had been exposed to COVID-19, were actively infected with it, or had recovered from it provided the deeply sampled blood TCRbeta repertoires that made up the dataset. A freely available public database, intended as a resource for researchers studying the immune response to SARS-CoV-2, is where the repertoires were released. The sample metadata nearly always contained a de-identified subject ID, COVID-19 status, age in years and sex. Where available, HLA class I and class II types were obtained from metadata supplied by the sample provider rather than from assay-based typing. The material from the prospective study consisted of cDNA or gDNA derived from T cells, B-cell-depleted T cells, or PBMCs. The samples were drawn from the first 160 participants of the ongoing ImmuneRACE study and from 1,254 subjects provided by 6 global collaborators. Summary of the overall study and its limitations: Clinical and demographic metadata were provided uncurated, with the amount varying by source and participant.

One collaborating source in Seattle enrolled patients while the patients were actively infected and followed the patients over time throughout the course of disease. Each collaborating institution followed its own protocols to collect whole blood in K2EDTA tubes. For TCRbeta analysis, collaborators shipped samples as frozen whole blood, isolated PBMCs, or DNA extracted from either of those sample types. As to this clone: No antigen is known for it. No clone much larger than this one lies a single base away; base qualities are absent.

The immunoSEQ Assay, a bias-controlled multiplex PCR, was used to amplify TCRbeta CDR3 regions from genomic DNA. The paper's data handling went like this. The number of nucleated cells in each sample was estimated by amplification of reference gene primers within the assay. To quantify the absolute abundance of each unique TCRbeta CDR3 rearrangement, sequence reads were collapsed and filtered. Productive Simpson clonality was computed per sample as the square root of Simpson's diversity index over productive rearrangements. In TCRdb, the immuneACCESS table is reduced to in-frame sequences with V and J assigned. These tables do not hold every clone; where another copy was compared, an unresolved V gene accounts for under half, and the others remain unexplained. The V and J calls and clone size come from that table; D and trimming were worked out from the DNA. The sample has some 220,000 clones on record, 65% to 90% of them singletons. The ten top clones hold roughly 4.6% of the sample.

The germline V gene gives CDR1 as SGDLS and CDR2 as YYNGEE. CDR3 length: 17 amino acids, cysteine to phenylalanine. This entry keeps only the CDR3 DNA: 51 bases, framed from base 1. The trim is 4 bases for V and 4 bases for J, with a gap of 20 bases between the germline ends. Specimen: peripheral blood. This sequence uses TRBV9 and TRBJ2-2; a weak D assignment points to TRBD1 (7 bases agree). The clonotype originates from a man aged 50 to 60 with COVID-19, enrolled during active disease. The CDR3 region reads CASSIKGGQHGTGELFF. The nucleotide sequence is given as TGTGCCAGCAGCATCAAGGGGGGACAGCATGGCACCGGGGAGCTGTTTTTT.